These T cell receptor beta chains were read from a single sample in a study of chemoradiotherapy in HPV16-positive cancers. Produced via immunoSEQ multiplex PCR; TCRdb's table is partial and in-frame only. The sample records under 20,000 clones, just under 80% being singletons. The sample was acquired from a patient who underwent chemoradiotherapy. The receptors were sampled from a human donor with HPV-associated anogenital cancer. Both conserved end residues are part of each CDR3. The order of the fields is D gene, V gene, clone size, J gene, CDR3 protein, CDR3 DNA. The D gene is left open where the match is weak. The size field is filled for only some rows; it gives once, few, many or a size class.

D: .; V: TRBV4-2; size: once; J: TRBJ2-3; CDR3: CASSHTETGTDTQYF; DNA: TGTGCCAGCAGCCACACGGAGACAGGCACAGATACGCAGTATTTT
D: .; V: TRBV9; size: .; J: TRBJ2-6; CDR3: CASSPMSGANVLTF; DNA: TGTGCCAGCAGCCCCATGTCTGGGGCCAACGTCCTGACTTTC
D: .; V: TRBV6-5; size: .; J: TRBJ1-6; CDR3: CASRGNYIYNSPLHF; DNA: TGTGCCAGTCGAGGGAATTACATCTATAATTCACCCCTCCACTTT
D: .; V: TRBV28; size: .; J: TRBJ1-1; CDR3: CASSLWPGGTEAFF; DNA: TGTGCCAGCAGTTTATGGCCCGGAGGCACTGAAGCTTTCTTT
D: .; V: TRBV18; size: .; J: TRBJ2-7; CDR3: CASSPGTSTYEQYF; DNA: TGTGCCAGCTCACCAGGGACGTCTACCTACGAGCAGTACTTC
D: .; V: TRBV7-9; size: .; J: TRBJ2-1; CDR3: CASSSIGDEQFF; DNA: TGTGCCAGCAGCTCGATCGGCGATGAGCAGTTCTTC
D: .; V: TRBV13; size: .; J: TRBJ2-7; CDR3: CASSLSSSYSYEQYF; DNA: TGTGCCAGCAGCTTATCTAGCTCTTATTCCTACGAGCAGTACTTC
D: .; V: TRBV2; size: few; J: TRBJ1-2; CDR3: CASKTTLYGYTF; DNA: TGTGCCAGCAAGACTACACTCTATGGCTACACCTTC
D: .; V: TRBV28; size: once; J: TRBJ2-1; CDR3: CASSLALGSMAIWEQFF; DNA: TGTGCCAGCAGTTTAGCCCTGGGATCTATGGCCATCTGGGAGCAGTTCTTC
D: .; V: TRBV5-1; size: few; J: TRBJ2-7; CDR3: CASSRSEGRSYEQYF; DNA: TGCGCCAGCAGCCGTAGTGAGGGCCGCTCCTACGAGCAGTACTTC
D: TRBD2; V: TRBV9; size: .; J: TRBJ2-1; CDR3: CASSVLAGEIGYEQFF; DNA: TGTGCCAGCAGCGTTCTAGCGGGGGAAATTGGGTATGAGCAGTTCTTC
D: TRBD2; V: TRBV15; size: once; J: TRBJ2-1; CDR3: CATRGLAGVYNEQFF; DNA: TGTGCCACCAGGGGACTAGCGGGAGTATACAATGAGCAGTTCTTC
D: .; V: TRBV6-4; size: .; J: TRBJ1-2; CDR3: CASRRGTDYGYTF; DNA: TGTGCCAGCAGAAGGGGTACGGACTATGGCTACACCTTC
D: TRBD2; V: TRBV9; size: .; J: TRBJ2-7; CDR3: CASSAGAGGYEQYF; DNA: TGTGCCAGCAGCGCGGGGGCGGGGGGATACGAGCAGTACTTC
D: .; V: TRBV4-3; size: .; J: TRBJ1-1; CDR3: CASSQYWEGKAFF; DNA: TGCGCCAGCAGCCAGTACTGGGAGGGGAAAGCTTTCTTT
D: TRBD1; V: TRBV7-8; size: .; J: TRBJ2-7; CDR3: CASSNLAGTAYEQYF; DNA: TGTGCCAGCAGCAATTTGGCCGGGACAGCTTACGAGCAGTACTTC
D: .; V: TRBV4-3; size: .; J: TRBJ1-2; CDR3: CASSQELQGVYGYTF; DNA: TGCGCCAGCAGCCAAGAGTTGCAGGGTGTCTATGGCTACACCTTC
D: .; V: TRBV28; size: .; J: TRBJ1-4; CDR3: CASSLFGPRNEKLFF; DNA: TGTGCCAGCAGTTTATTTGGGCCCCGTAATGAAAAACTGTTTTTT
D: .; V: TRBV11-2; size: .; J: TRBJ2-7; CDR3: CASSPPGGEQYF; DNA: TGTGCCAGCAGCCCCCCTGGGGGCGAGCAGTACTTC
D: TRBD1; V: TRBV6-6; size: .; J: TRBJ2-1; CDR3: CASSLGTGFNEQFF; DNA: TGTGCCAGCAGCCTCGGGACAGGGTTTAATGAGCAGTTCTTC
D: .; V: TRBV19; size: .; J: TRBJ1-2; CDR3: CASSRGPWEAYGYTF; DNA: TGTGCCAGTAGTAGGGGACCCTGGGAGGCCTATGGCTACACCTTC
D: TRBD2; V: TRBV6-5; size: .; J: TRBJ2-7; CDR3: CASSLAASYEQYF; DNA: TGTGCCAGCAGTCTAGCGGCCTCCTACGAGCAGTACTTC
D: TRBD1; V: TRBV14; size: .; J: TRBJ1-4; CDR3: CASSHAPGGRNRGNEKLFF; DNA: TGTGCCAGCAGCCATGCCCCAGGGGGGCGAAACAGGGGAAATGAAAAACTGTTTTTT
D: .; V: TRBV2; size: .; J: TRBJ2-4; CDR3: CASSEEQGSIQYF; DNA: TGTGCCAGCAGTGAAGAACAGGGTAGCATTCAGTACTTC
D: .; V: TRBV5-4; size: .; J: TRBJ2-7; CDR3: CASSFRGAYEQYF; DNA: TGTGCCAGCAGCTTTCGGGGGGCATACGAGCAGTACTTC
D: .; V: TRBV2; size: few; J: TRBJ1-1; CDR3: CASSVEQNTEAFF; DNA: TGTGCCAGCAGTGTTGAGCAGAACACTGAAGCTTTCTTT
D: .; V: TRBV15; size: few; J: TRBJ1-4; CDR3: CATSRVGANEKLFF; DNA: TGTGCCACCAGCAGAGTAGGGGCTAATGAAAAACTGTTTTTT
D: .; V: TRBV28; size: .; J: TRBJ1-1; CDR3: CASSPLAVALNTEAFF; DNA: TGTGCCAGCAGTCCCCTCGCAGTAGCCTTGAACACTGAAGCTTTCTTT
D: TRBD2; V: TRBV5-1; size: few; J: TRBJ2-3; CDR3: CASSPKPTSGASTDTQYF; DNA: TGCGCCAGCAGCCCAAAGCCCACTAGCGGGGCTAGCACAGATACGCAGTATTTT
D: .; V: TRBV18; size: few; J: TRBJ1-1; CDR3: CASLLDSLTEAFF; DNA: TGTGCCAGCCTCCTGGACAGCCTCACTGAAGCTTTCTTT
D: TRBD2; V: TRBV6-5; size: few; J: TRBJ2-7; CDR3: CASSYVAGTTYEQYF; DNA: TGTGCCAGCAGTTACGTAGCGGGGACCACCTACGAGCAGTACTTC
D: TRBD1; V: TRBV19; size: few; J: TRBJ1-6; CDR3: CASINRGRNSPLHF; DNA: TGTGCCAGTATTAACAGGGGAAGGAATTCACCCCTCCACTTT
D: .; V: TRBV28; size: .; J: TRBJ1-2; CDR3: CASSLIRHGYTF; DNA: TGTGCCAGCAGTTTAATCCGCCACGGCTACACCTTC
D: TRBD2; V: TRBV6-1; size: .; J: TRBJ2-2; CDR3: CASSGLAGGVTGELFF; DNA: TGTGCCAGCAGTGGATTAGCGGGGGGGGTCACCGGGGAGCTGTTTTTT
D: TRBD2; V: TRBV28; size: .; J: TRBJ2-1; CDR3: CAIKRGGSYNEQFF; DNA: TGTGCCATCAAGCGGGGGGGCTCCTACAATGAGCAGTTCTTC
D: .; V: TRBV19; size: .; J: TRBJ1-1; CDR3: CASSSREQPFINKNTEAFF; DNA: TGTGCCAGTAGTAGCCGTGAACAGCCATTTATTAACAAGAACACTGAAGCTTTCTTT
D: .; V: TRBV6-5; size: .; J: TRBJ1-2; CDR3: CASSREPGEGGYTF; DNA: TGTGCCAGCAGCCGCGAACCGGGAGAGGGTGGCTACACCTTC
D: TRBD1; V: TRBV11-2; size: .; J: TRBJ1-1; CDR3: CASSLGWTGSTEAFF; DNA: TGTGCCAGCAGCTTAGGTTGGACAGGGAGCACTGAAGCTTTCTTT
D: .; V: TRBV7-9; size: .; J: TRBJ2-3; CDR3: CASGPRGRQYF; DNA: TGTGCCAGCGGACCCAGGGGTAGGCAGTATTTT
D: TRBD2; V: TRBV5-1; size: .; J: TRBJ2-2; CDR3: CASSAGLAGYTNTGELFF; DNA: TGCGCCAGCAGCGCCGGACTAGCGGGGTACACGAACACCGGGGAGCTGTTTTTT
D: TRBD1; V: TRBV5-1; size: .; J: TRBJ2-2; CDR3: CASSPRSTGGNTGELFF; DNA: TGCGCCAGCAGCCCCCGGTCGACAGGGGGTAACACCGGGGAGCTGTTTTTT
D: .; V: TRBV4-1; size: .; J: TRBJ1-5; CDR3: CASSQGPVLVRGQNQPQHF; DNA: TGCGCCAGCAGCCAAGGCCCCGTATTGGTCAGGGGCCAAAATCAGCCCCAGCATTTT
D: .; V: TRBV7-9; size: few; J: TRBJ1-5; CDR3: CASLEGRNQPQHF; DNA: TGTGCCAGCCTTGAGGGTAGAAATCAGCCCCAGCATTTT
D: .; V: TRBV2; size: once; J: TRBJ2-1; CDR3: CASRDVSSYNEQFF; DNA: TGTGCCAGCAGGGACGTCAGCTCCTACAATGAGCAGTTCTTC
D: TRBD1; V: TRBV28; size: once; J: TRBJ1-1; CDR3: CASSFLTATGTEKTEAFF; DNA: TGTGCCAGCAGTTTTCTAACCGCTACCGGGACAGAGAAGACTGAAGCTTTCTTT
D: .; V: TRBV9; size: .; J: TRBJ1-4; CDR3: CASSTGHRASEKLFF; DNA: TGTGCCAGCAGCACCGGGCACCGAGCCTCTGAAAAACTGTTTTTT
D: .; V: TRBV19; size: .; J: TRBJ1-5; CDR3: CASSSVRLGTDSNQPQHF; DNA: TGTGCCAGTAGTTCCGTTAGATTAGGGACGGATAGCAATCAGCCCCAGCATTTT
D: TRBD1; V: TRBV4-3; size: .; J: TRBJ2-3; CDR3: CASSQSPGQASTDTQYF; DNA: TGCGCCAGCAGCCAATCCCCGGGACAGGCTAGCACAGATACGCAGTATTTT
D: .; V: TRBV5-4; size: .; J: TRBJ1-2; CDR3: CASSRDFNYGYTF; DNA: TGTGCCAGCAGCCGGGACTTCAACTATGGCTACACCTTC
D: .; V: TRBV27; size: .; J: TRBJ1-3; CDR3: CASSPGYGLSGNTIYF; DNA: TGTGCCAGCAGCCCGGGCTATGGGCTCTCTGGAAACACCATATATTTT
D: .; V: TRBV11-2; size: .; J: TRBJ2-1; CDR3: CASSLGPLSYNEQFF; DNA: TGTGCCAGCAGCTTAGGGCCCCTCTCCTACAATGAGCAGTTCTTC
D: TRBD1; V: TRBV5-1; size: few; J: TRBJ2-5; CDR3: CASRTGTGDLETQYF; DNA: TGCGCCAGCAGGACCGGGACAGGGGATTTGGAGACCCAGTACTTC
D: TRBD2; V: TRBV9; size: .; J: TRBJ2-3; CDR3: CASSGVAGGPGDTQYF; DNA: TGTGCCAGCAGCGGGGTAGCGGGGGGCCCAGGAGATACGCAGTATTTT
D: .; V: TRBV7-2; size: .; J: TRBJ2-1; CDR3: CASSSPGGLSSYNEQFF; DNA: TGTGCCAGCAGCTCCCCCGGGGGGCTGAGCTCCTACAATGAGCAGTTCTTC